The 5 T cell receptor beta chains reported below all come from one sample, sequenced in a study of blood T cell repertoires in COVID-19. Assay: immunoSEQ multiplex PCR; the TCRdb copy retains only in-frame clones and omits some. The sample yields about 200,000 clones, less than 85% seen once. Sequenced: peripheral blood. These receptors were obtained from a woman in her 70s with acute or convalescent COVID-19.

Of note for this clone: The same CDR3 arises from other DNA sequences in this sample as well. The genes are TRBV5-1 and TRBJ2-1; TRBD2 matches 7 bases. The germline gives CDR1 SGHRS, CDR2 YFSETQ. This CDR3 has 16 amino acids. V shed 0 bases and J 0 bases; nucleotides not matched to a gene: 3. CDR3 DNA: TGCGCCAGCAGCTTGGCTGGCGGGAGCTCCTACAATGAGCAGTTCTTC. It encodes CASSLAGGSSYNEQFF. The complete variable domain, with remaining parts taken from reference TRBV5-1 and TRBJ2-1, reads KAGVTQTPRYLIKTRGQQVTLSCSPISGHRSVSWYQQTPGQGLQFLFEYFSETQRNKGNFPGRFSGRQFSNSRSEMNVSTLELGDSALYLCASSLAGGSSYNEQFFGPGTRLTVL.

The rearrangement links TRBV2 to TRBJ1-2, with 8 positions matching TRBD1. J gave up 7 bases and V 4 bases, and 2 bases lay outside the gene matches. Per the germline V gene, CDR1 is SNHLY and CDR2 is FYNNEI. CDR3 length equals 12 residues. This CDR3 reads CASSATGGGYTF. The CDR3 coding sequence is TGTGCCAGCAGTGCAACAGGGGGTGGCTACACCTTC. Supplemented by reference TRBV2 and TRBJ1-2, the full variable domain reads EPEVTQTPSHQVTQMGQEVILRCVPISNHLYFYWYRQILGQKVEFLVSFYNNEISEKSEIFDDQFSVERPDGSNFTLKIRSTKLEDSAMYFCASSATGGGYTFGSGTRLTVV.

This clone was recorded once. The chain is built from TRBV27 and TRBJ1-5; possible D gene TRBD1, 6 bases. Germline V gene data show CDR1 as MNHEY and CDR2 as SMNVEV (reference sequence). The CDR3 runs to 16 residues. The V gene lost 0 bases and the J gene lost 1 base, with 10 bases spanning the gap. The CDR3 here is CASSLSGGRSNQPQHF. The CDR3 DNA sequence: TGTGCCAGCAGTTTATCCGGGGGGCGCAGCAATCAGCCCCAGCATTTT.

This chain uses TRBV27 with TRBJ2-7; 12 bases fit TRBD1. Per the germline V gene, CDR1 is MNHEY and CDR2 is SMNVEV (reference sequence). The CDR3 runs to 17 residues. J was trimmed by 1 base and V by 4 bases; bases with no gene match: 8. The CDR3 bases are TGTGCCAGCAGTTCGGGACAGGGGGCCGCCTATTCCTACGAGCAGTACTTC. Translation gives CASSSGQGAAYSYEQYF.

The V call is TRBV27, the J call TRBJ1-1, with 9 bases matching TRBD1. CDR3 length: 14 residues. CDR1 MNHEY and CDR2 SMNVEV come from the germline V gene (reference sequence). V lost 5 bases and J lost 6; bases outside the gene matches: 7. The CDR3: CASSRGQGGAEAFF. The CDR3 coding sequence is TGTGCCAGCAGTCGGGGACAGGGAGGGGCTGAAGCTTTCTTT.